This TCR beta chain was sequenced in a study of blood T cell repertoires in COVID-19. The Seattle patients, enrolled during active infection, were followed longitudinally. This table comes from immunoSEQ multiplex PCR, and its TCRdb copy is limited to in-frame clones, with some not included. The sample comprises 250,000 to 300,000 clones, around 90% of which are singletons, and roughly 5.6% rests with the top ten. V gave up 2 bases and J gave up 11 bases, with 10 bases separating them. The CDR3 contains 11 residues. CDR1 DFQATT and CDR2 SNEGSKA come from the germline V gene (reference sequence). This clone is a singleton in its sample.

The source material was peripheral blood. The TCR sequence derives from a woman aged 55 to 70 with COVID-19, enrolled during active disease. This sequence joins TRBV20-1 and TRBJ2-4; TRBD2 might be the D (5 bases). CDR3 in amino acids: CSARTAGVQYF. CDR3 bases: TGCAGTGCTAGAACCGCCGGGGTTCAGTACTTC.